This TCR beta chain was obtained from a study of T cells after yellow fever vaccination. Study-level background: Fractions with few cells were prepared using SMART-Seq v4 Ultra Low Input.

5'RACE template switching added a universal primer site and UMIs to TCR cDNA. TCRdb processed the 5' RACE reads anew with MiXCR; each CDR3 protein has one entry. Altogether some 300,000 distinct CDR3 sequences are present, less than 9.5% being singletons, with the ten largest covering around 3.4%. Regarding the study as a whole: Subsequent to the booster, the majority of primary-vaccination clones reappeared (about 97% CD4, 85% to 90% CD8). Few clonotypes appeared in both CD4 and CD8 compartments.

This clonotype appeared a few times. The antigen remains undetermined. The J segment lost 7 bases and the V segment lost 2 bases, leaving 9 bases of the junction unmatched. CDR3 length equals 17 residues. The germline V gene encodes CDR1 SGHRS and CDR2 YFSETQ. Sequencing used CD4+ T cells sorted from PBMCs, obtained 5 days after the yellow fever booster vaccination. This receptor was obtained from a man aged 18 to 35 who received the YFV17D yellow fever vaccine. The chain joins TRBV5-1 to TRBJ1-6; TRBD1 matches 10 bases. DNA of the CDR3: TGCGCCAGCAGCTTAACTCGGGACAGGGGCGGCAATTCACCCCTCCACTTT. The encoded protein is CASSLTRDRGGNSPLHF.